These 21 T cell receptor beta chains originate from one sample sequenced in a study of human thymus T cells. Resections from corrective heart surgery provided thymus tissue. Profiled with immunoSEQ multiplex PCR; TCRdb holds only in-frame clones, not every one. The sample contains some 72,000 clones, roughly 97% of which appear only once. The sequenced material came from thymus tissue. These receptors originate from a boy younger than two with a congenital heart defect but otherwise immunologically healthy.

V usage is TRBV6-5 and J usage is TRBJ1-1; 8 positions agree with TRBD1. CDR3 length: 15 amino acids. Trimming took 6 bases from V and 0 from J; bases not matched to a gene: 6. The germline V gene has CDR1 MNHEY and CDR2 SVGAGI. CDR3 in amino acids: CASRGQGAMNTEAFF. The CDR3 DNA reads TGTGCCAGCAGGGGGCAGGGGGCAATGAACACTGAAGCTTTCTTT.

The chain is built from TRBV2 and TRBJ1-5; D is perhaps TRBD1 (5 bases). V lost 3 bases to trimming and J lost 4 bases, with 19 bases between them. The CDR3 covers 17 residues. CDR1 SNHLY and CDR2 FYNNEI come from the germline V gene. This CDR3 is CASSDSSGQGTNQPQHF. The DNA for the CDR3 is TGTGCCAGCAGTGACTCGTCAGGTCAGGGAACGAATCAGCCCCAGCATTTT. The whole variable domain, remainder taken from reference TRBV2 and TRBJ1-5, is EPEVTQTPSHQVTQMGQEVILRCVPISNHLYFYWYRQILGQKVEFLVSFYNNEISEKSEIFDDQFSVERPDGSNFTLKIRSTKLEDSAMYFCASSDSSGQGTNQPQHFGDGTRLSIL.

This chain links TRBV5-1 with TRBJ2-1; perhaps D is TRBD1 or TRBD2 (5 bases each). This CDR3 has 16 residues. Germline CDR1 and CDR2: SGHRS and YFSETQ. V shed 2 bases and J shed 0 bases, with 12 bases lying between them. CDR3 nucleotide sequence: TGCGCCAGCAGCTTAAGTGCTGGGGGCTCCTACAATGAGCAGTTCTTC. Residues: CASSLSAGGSYNEQFF.

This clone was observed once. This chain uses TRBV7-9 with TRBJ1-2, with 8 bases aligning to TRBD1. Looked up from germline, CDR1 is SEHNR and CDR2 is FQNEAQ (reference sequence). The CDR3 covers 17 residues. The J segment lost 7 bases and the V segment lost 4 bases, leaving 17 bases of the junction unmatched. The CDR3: CASSSRGRGQDLCGYTF. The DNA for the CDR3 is TGTGCCAGCAGCTCCCGGGGGCGGGGACAGGACCTTTGTGGCTACACCTTC.

CDR3 DNA sequence: TGTGCCAGCAGCTTATTGGGGTACGAGCAGTACTTC. Its translation is CASSLLGYEQYF. The chain carries TRBV7-9 and TRBJ2-7; no clear D gene. Germline CDR1 and CDR2: SEHNR and FQNEAQ (reference sequence). The ends were cut back, 2 bases at V and 4 bases at J, with 6 bases in the middle. The CDR3 loop spans 12 amino acids. Supplemented by reference TRBV7-9 and TRBJ2-7, the full variable domain reads DTGVSQNPRHKITKRGQNVTFRCDPISEHNRLYWYRQTLGQGPEFLTYFQNEAQLEKSRLLSDRFSAERPKGSFSTLEIQRTEQGDSAMYLCASSLLGYEQYFGPGTRLTVT.

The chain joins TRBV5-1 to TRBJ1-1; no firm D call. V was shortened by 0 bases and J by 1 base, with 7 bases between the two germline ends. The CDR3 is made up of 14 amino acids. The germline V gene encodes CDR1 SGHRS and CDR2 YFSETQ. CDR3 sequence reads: CASSLGPANTEAFF. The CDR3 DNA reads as TGCGCCAGCAGCTTGGGACCCGCGAACACTGAAGCTTTCTTT.

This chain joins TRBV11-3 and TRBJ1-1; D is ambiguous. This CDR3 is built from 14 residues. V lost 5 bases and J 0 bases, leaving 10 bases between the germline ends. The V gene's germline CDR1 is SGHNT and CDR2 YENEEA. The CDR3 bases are TGTGCCAGCAGCCCAGCGTCGATGAACACTGAAGCTTTCTTT. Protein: CASSPASMNTEAFF.

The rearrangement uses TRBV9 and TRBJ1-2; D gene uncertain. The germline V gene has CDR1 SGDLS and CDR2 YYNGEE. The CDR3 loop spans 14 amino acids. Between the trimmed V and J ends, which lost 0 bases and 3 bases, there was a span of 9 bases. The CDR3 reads CASSVAVGDYGYTF. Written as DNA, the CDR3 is TGTGCCAGCAGCGTAGCGGTGGGAGACTATGGCTACACCTTC.

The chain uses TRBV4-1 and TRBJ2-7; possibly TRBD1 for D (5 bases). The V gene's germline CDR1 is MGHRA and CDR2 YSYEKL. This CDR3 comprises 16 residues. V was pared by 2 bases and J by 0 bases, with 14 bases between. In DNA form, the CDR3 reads TGCGCCAGCAGCCAACGCCTAGGGGCGGCCTCCTACGAGCAGTACTTC. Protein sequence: CASSQRLGAASYEQYF.

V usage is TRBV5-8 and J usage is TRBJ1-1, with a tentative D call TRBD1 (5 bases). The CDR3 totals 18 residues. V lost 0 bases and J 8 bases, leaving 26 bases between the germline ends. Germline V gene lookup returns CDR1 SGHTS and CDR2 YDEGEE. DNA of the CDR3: TGTGCCAGCAGCTTGGCCGAATCTGGGACCCATTTCCTGGCGGAAGCTTTCTTT. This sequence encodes CASSLAESGTHFLAEAFF.

The CDR3 protein is CASSVSGRGVSYEQYF. The CDR3, as DNA: TGTGCCAGCAGCGTATCGGGCAGGGGGGTATCTTACGAGCAGTACTTC. The J gene is TRBJ2-7, the V gene TRBV28, with D perhaps matching TRBD1 (7 bases). This CDR3 is built from 16 residues. Germline CDR1 MDHEN, CDR2 SYDVKM. Trimming took off 6 bases at V and 4 bases at J, with 22 bases between the two ends.

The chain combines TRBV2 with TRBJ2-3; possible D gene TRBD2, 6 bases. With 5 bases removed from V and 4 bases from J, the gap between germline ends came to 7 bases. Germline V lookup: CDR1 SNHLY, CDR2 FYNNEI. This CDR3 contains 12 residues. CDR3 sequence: CASSSGADTQYF. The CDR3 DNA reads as TGTGCCAGCAGTTCGGGGGCAGATACGCAGTATTTT.

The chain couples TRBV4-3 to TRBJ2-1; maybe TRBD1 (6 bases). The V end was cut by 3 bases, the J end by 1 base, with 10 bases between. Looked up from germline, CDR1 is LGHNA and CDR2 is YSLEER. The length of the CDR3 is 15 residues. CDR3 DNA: TGCGCCAGCAGCCAGACTGACAGGTCCTACAATGAGCAGTTCTTC. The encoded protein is CASSQTDRSYNEQFF.

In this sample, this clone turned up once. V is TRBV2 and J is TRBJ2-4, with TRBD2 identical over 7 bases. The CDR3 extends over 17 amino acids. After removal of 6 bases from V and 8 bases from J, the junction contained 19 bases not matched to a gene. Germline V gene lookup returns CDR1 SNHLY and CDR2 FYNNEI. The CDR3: CASSAPFERDLWDIQYF. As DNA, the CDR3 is TGTGCCAGCAGCGCCCCTTTTGAGCGGGATCTTTGGGACATTCAGTACTTC.

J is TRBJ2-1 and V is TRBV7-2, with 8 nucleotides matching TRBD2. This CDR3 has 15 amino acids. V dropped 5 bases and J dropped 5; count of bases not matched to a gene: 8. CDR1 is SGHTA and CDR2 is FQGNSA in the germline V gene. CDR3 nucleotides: TGTGCCAGCAGCCTAGGGACTAGAAAGGACAATGAGCAGTTCTTC. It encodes CASSLGTRKDNEQFF.

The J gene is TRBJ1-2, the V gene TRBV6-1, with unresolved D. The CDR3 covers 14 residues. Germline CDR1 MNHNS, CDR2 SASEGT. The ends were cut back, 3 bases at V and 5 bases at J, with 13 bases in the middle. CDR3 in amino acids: CASSDTARLYGYTF. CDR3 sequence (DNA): TGTGCCAGCAGTGACACCGCCAGATTATATGGCTACACCTTC.

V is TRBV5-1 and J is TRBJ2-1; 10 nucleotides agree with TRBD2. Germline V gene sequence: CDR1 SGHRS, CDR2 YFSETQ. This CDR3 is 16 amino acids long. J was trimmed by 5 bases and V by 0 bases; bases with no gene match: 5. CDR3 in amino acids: CASSLASGSSNNEQFF. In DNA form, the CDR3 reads TGCGCCAGCAGCTTGGCTAGCGGGAGTTCCAACAATGAGCAGTTCTTC.

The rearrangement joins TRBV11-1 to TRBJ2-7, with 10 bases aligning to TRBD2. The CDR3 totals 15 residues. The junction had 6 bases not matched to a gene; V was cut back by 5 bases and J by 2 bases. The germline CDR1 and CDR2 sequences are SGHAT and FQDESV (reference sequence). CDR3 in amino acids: CASSRGTSETYEQYF. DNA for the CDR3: TGTGCCAGCAGCCGAGGGACTAGCGAAACCTACGAGCAGTACTTC.

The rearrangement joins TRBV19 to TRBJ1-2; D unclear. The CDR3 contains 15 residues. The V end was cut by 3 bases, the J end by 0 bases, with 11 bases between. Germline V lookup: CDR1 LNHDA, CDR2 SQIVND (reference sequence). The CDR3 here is CASSIQDAANYGYTF. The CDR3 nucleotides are TGTGCCAGTAGTATCCAGGACGCAGCTAACTATGGCTACACCTTC. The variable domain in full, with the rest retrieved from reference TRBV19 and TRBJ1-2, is DGGITQSPKYLFRKEGQNVTLSCEQNLNHDAMYWYRQDPGQGLRLIYYSQIVNDFQKGDIAEGYSVSREKKESFPLTVTSAQKNPTAFYLCASSIQDAANYGYTFGSGTRLTVV.

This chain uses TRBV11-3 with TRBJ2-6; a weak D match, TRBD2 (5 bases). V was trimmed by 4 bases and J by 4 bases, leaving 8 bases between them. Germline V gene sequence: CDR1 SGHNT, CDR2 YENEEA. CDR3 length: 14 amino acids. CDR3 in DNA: TGTGCCAGCAGCTGGCCGGGGGGGGCCAACGTCCTGACTTTC. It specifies CASSWPGGANVLTF.

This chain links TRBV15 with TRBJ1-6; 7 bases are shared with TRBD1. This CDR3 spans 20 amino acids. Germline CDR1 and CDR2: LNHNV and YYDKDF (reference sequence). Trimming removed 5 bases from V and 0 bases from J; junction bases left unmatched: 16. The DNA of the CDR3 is TGTGCCACCAGCTCCGGGAGGGACAGCGCACCAGGCTCCTATAATTCACCCCTCCACTTT. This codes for CATSSGRDSAPGSYNSPLHF.